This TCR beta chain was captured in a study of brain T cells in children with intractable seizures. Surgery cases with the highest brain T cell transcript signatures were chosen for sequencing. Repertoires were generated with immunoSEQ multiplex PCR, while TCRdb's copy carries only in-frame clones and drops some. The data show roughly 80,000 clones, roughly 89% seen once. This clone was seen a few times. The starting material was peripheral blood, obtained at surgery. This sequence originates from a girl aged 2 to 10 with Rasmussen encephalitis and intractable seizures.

The chain's CDR3 is CASSHRAGDTEQFF. The DNA of the CDR3 is TGTGCCAGCAGCCATAGAGCGGGAGATACTGAGCAGTTCTTC. The V gene is TRBV3-1 (or the pseudogene TRBV3-2), the J gene TRBJ2-1; 8 nucleotides agree with TRBD2. The CDR3 is 14 amino acids. With V trimmed by 3 bases and J by 9 bases, 7 bases remained unmatched. The germline gives CDR1 LGHDT, CDR2 YNNKEL (reference sequence).